The 22 T cell receptor beta chains given below trace back to one sample, sequenced in a study of T-cell reconstitution after alpha-beta-depleted transplantation in children. Unique molecular identifiers were incorporated when the TCRbeta library was constructed. TCRdb used MiXCR to reprocess the PCR reads, holding one entry per CDR3 protein. The data show around 370,000 distinct CDR3 sequences, 10% seen once. Sequencing was performed on PBMCs from the stem cell graft donor, taken from the stem cell graft. All receptors come from a human donor who donated a stem cell graft to a child with acute lymphoblastic leukemia.

This chain uses TRBV5-1 with TRBJ2-7; 9 nucleotides agree with TRBD1. J lost 2 bases, V lost 0 bases, and 3 bases had no gene match. The V gene's germline CDR1 is SGHRS and CDR2 YFSETQ. The length of the CDR3 is 15 residues. CDR3 sequence (DNA): TGCGCCAGCAGCTTGGGGACAGGGGCCACCTACGAGCAGTACTTC. Encoded protein: CASSLGTGATYEQYF.

The gene calls are TRBV20-1 and TRBJ2-3; tentatively, D is TRBD2 (6 bases). Germline V CDR1 and CDR2: DFQATT, SNEGSKA (reference sequence). V was shortened by 6 bases and J by 3 bases, with 22 bases between the two germline ends. CDR3 length: 16 amino acids. CDR3 coding DNA: TGCAGTGCCTTAGGAGGGACTCCGCCTCTTACAGATACGCAGTATTTT. This encodes CSALGGTPPLTDTQYF.

CDR3 in amino acids: CASSPRSLRRVEQYF. The CDR3 nucleotides read TGTGCCAGCAGTCCTCGATCCCTACGTCGCGTCGAGCAGTACTTC. This chain joins TRBV12-3 or TRBV12-4 and TRBJ2-7; D is unresolved. The CDR3 length is 15 residues. The V gene lost 5 bases and the J gene lost 6 bases, with 20 bases spanning the gap.

This chain links TRBV20-1 with TRBJ1-2; 9 nucleotides align to TRBD1. Germline V gene data show CDR1 as DFQATT and CDR2 as SNEGSKA (reference sequence). The CDR3 spans 14 residues. V dropped 4 bases and J dropped 4; count of bases not matched to a gene: 7. The CDR3 bases are TGCAGTGCTACCACGACAGGGGGGACCTATGGCTACACCTTC. Its translation is CSATTTGGTYGYTF.

This clonotype was picked up a small number of times. The chain couples TRBV11-2 to TRBJ2-7; 13 nucleotides align to TRBD2. Unmatched junction bases numbered 7, after V lost 2 bases and J lost 3 bases. The germline gives CDR1 SGHAT, CDR2 FQNNGV. This CDR3 has 17 amino acids. CDR3 nucleotide sequence: TGTGCCAGCAGCTTATTGACTAGCGGGAGGATATTCTACGAGCAGTACTTC. Translated, it gives CASSLLTSGRIFYEQYF.

This chain connects TRBV7-9 to TRBJ1-5; tentative D call: TRBD1 (6 bases). V lost 5 bases, J lost 6 bases, and 11 bases lay in between. Germline CDR1 SEHNR, CDR2 FQNEAQ (reference sequence). The CDR3 runs 13 residues. CDR3 protein: CASSQQGSQPQHF. The CDR3, as DNA: TGTGCCAGCAGCCAACAGGGATCTCAGCCCCAGCATTTT.

This clonotype has more than one count but fewer than ten. The V and J genes are TRBV12-3 or TRBV12-4 and TRBJ2-5, with D unresolved. V shed 1 base and J shed 4 bases, with 7 bases lying between them. This CDR3 comprises 13 residues. For the CDR3, the DNA is TGTGCCAGCAGTTTAGGAATGGGAGAGACCCAGTACTTC. Its translation: CASSLGMGETQYF.

This clonotype was counted many times. V gene TRBV29-1 combines with J gene TRBJ2-1, with a tentative D call TRBD1 (5 bases). CDR1 SQVTM and CDR2 ANQGSEA come from the germline V gene. This CDR3 has 14 residues. Trimming left V 5 bases short and J 0 bases short, with 11 bases between. CDR3 sequence (DNA): TGCAGCGTTTACAGGATTCCCTCCTACAATGAGCAGTTCTTC. Amino acids: CSVYRIPSYNEQFF.

Only a few counts were recorded for this clonotype. V is TRBV7-6 and J is TRBJ2-3; 9 positions match TRBD2. Germline V gives CDR1 SGHVS, CDR2 FNYEAQ. V lost 5 bases, J lost 5 bases, and 11 bases stayed unmatched. This CDR3 has 16 residues. The CDR3 bases are TGTGCCAGCAGCGTACTGCTCGCGGGAGGGGTAGATACGCAGTATTTT. Encoded protein: CASSVLLAGGVDTQYF.

The V gene is TRBV27, the J gene TRBJ1-1, with D possibly matching TRBD1 (5 bases). The CDR3 consists of 16 residues. CDR1 is MNHEY, CDR2 SMNVEV, per germline (reference sequence). The ends were cut back, 2 bases at V and 2 bases at J, with 15 bases in the middle. This CDR3 reads CASSLTGGQINTEAFF. In DNA form, the CDR3 reads TGTGCCAGCAGTTTAACAGGCGGACAAATAAACACTGAAGCTTTCTTT.

This clonotype appeared many times. The J gene is TRBJ2-7, the V gene TRBV2; D may correspond to TRBD1 or TRBD2 (5 bases each). Germline V gives CDR1 SNHLY, CDR2 FYNNEI. The CDR3 consists of 17 residues. V shed 1 base and J shed 4 bases, with 20 bases lying between them. The CDR3 here is CASSEGGTGKVWYEQYF. The CDR3 bases are TGTGCCAGCAGTGAAGGGGGGACGGGTAAGGTCTGGTACGAGCAGTACTTC.

This clonotype was seen a handful of times. The rearrangement links TRBV20-1 to TRBJ2-6; D assignment may be TRBD1 or TRBD2 (6 bases each). Germline values: CDR1 DFQATT, CDR2 SNEGSKA (reference sequence). V was cut by 3 bases and J by 2 bases, with 14 bases left in between. This CDR3 comprises 16 residues. CDR3 sequence (DNA): TGCAGTGCTAGGGGGGAGGCAGGGGCTGGGGCCAACGTCCTGACTTTC. This encodes CSARGEAGAGANVLTF.

This clonotype has a count of ten or more. The chain links TRBV6-1 to TRBJ1-5; TRBD1 might be the D (6 bases). CDR3 size: 15 residues. Germline CDR1 is MNHNS and CDR2 is SASEGT. V shed 2 bases and J shed 4 bases, with 12 bases lying between them. CDR3 coding DNA: TGTGCCAGCAGTGAACAGGGGAGAGGGAATCAGCCCCAGCATTTT. It specifies CASSEQGRGNQPQHF.

The chain carries TRBV10-3 and TRBJ1-2; 10 bases line up with TRBD1. Germline CDR1 and CDR2: ENHRY and SYGVKD. The CDR3 is 16 amino acids. With V trimmed by 0 bases and J by 4 bases, 5 bases remained unmatched. CDR3: CAISESRQGAAYGYTF. CDR3 bases: TGTGCCATCAGTGAGTCTCGACAGGGGGCTGCCTATGGCTACACCTTC.

The chain joins TRBV4-1 to TRBJ2-1; 7 bases are shared with TRBD2. The ends lost 3 bases at V and 8 bases at J; junction bases unmatched: 10. This CDR3 region has 15 residues. CDR1 is MGHRA, CDR2 YSYEKL, per germline. The CDR3 loop is CASSHDGRTIDEQFF. Here the CDR3 DNA reads TGCGCCAGCAGCCATGACGGGAGGACGATCGATGAGCAGTTCTTC.

V gene TRBV24-1 combines with J gene TRBJ2-1; D is undetermined. CDR3 length: 12 amino acids. The germline gives CDR1 KGHDR, CDR2 SFDVKD. With 5 bases removed from V and 5 bases from J, the gap between germline ends came to 6 bases. CDR3 DNA sequence: TGTGCCACCAGTGCAGCAAACAATGAGCAGTTCTTC. This gives the protein CATSAANNEQFF.

V usage is TRBV19 and J usage is TRBJ2-1; no reliable D call. The CDR3 sequence is 15 residues long. Germline loops: CDR1 LNHDA, CDR2 SQIVND (reference sequence). V was cut by 3 bases and J by 3 bases, with 12 bases left in between. The CDR3 DNA is TGTGCCAGTAGTATGGGCCAGTTATTCTACAATGAGCAGTTCTTC. Translated: CASSMGQLFYNEQFF.

At least ten counts were recorded for this clonotype. This chain connects TRBV20-1 to TRBJ2-5; D not certain. Trimming cost V 1 base and J 5 bases, with 5 bases left between them. There are 11 residues in the CDR3. Germline assignment: CDR1 DFQATT and CDR2 SNEGSKA (reference sequence). The CDR3 region has the DNA TGCAGTGCTAGAGTTGCGGAGACCCAGTACTTC. Protein sequence: CSARVAETQYF.

This clonotype has only one observation. The rearrangement uses TRBV28 and TRBJ2-7; 8 bases align to TRBD1. This CDR3 is 17 amino acids long. V lost 6 bases and J lost 4; bases outside the gene matches: 17. The germline V gene encodes CDR1 MDHEN and CDR2 SYDVKM. CDR3 amino acids: CASRTAGGPLSPYEQYF. As DNA, the CDR3 is TGTGCCAGCAGGACAGCAGGGGGCCCCCTATCCCCTTACGAGCAGTACTTC.

This sequence joins TRBV10-3 and TRBJ1-2; possibly TRBD1 for D (6 bases). Trimming took 11 bases from V and 11 from J, leaving 33 bases between them. Germline loops: CDR1 ENHRY, CDR2 SYGVKD. This CDR3 is 16 amino acids long. The CDR3: CAANGGTDDLSWLYTF. CDR3 nucleotide sequence: TGTGCCGCCAACGGGGGCACGGACGATTTGTCATGGCTATACACCTTC.

The rearrangement links TRBV4-1 to TRBJ2-3; TRBD2 matches at 11 bases. This CDR3 comprises 18 residues. J lost 2 bases, V lost 0 bases, and 7 bases had no gene match. Germline loops: CDR1 MGHRA, CDR2 YSYEKL. CDR3 in amino acids: CASSQEPPTSGNTDTQYF. For the CDR3, the DNA is TGCGCCAGCAGCCAAGAGCCCCCGACTAGCGGGAACACAGATACGCAGTATTTT.

This clonotype was detected many times. This chain links TRBV4-3 with TRBJ2-4; D uncertain. The V gene lost 0 bases and the J gene lost 8 bases, with 8 bases spanning the gap. CDR1 and CDR2 (germline): LGHNA, YSLEER. The CDR3 runs to 13 residues. The CDR3 loop reads CASSQEPLDIQYF. The CDR3 region has the DNA TGCGCCAGCAGCCAAGAACCCCTCGACATTCAGTACTTC.